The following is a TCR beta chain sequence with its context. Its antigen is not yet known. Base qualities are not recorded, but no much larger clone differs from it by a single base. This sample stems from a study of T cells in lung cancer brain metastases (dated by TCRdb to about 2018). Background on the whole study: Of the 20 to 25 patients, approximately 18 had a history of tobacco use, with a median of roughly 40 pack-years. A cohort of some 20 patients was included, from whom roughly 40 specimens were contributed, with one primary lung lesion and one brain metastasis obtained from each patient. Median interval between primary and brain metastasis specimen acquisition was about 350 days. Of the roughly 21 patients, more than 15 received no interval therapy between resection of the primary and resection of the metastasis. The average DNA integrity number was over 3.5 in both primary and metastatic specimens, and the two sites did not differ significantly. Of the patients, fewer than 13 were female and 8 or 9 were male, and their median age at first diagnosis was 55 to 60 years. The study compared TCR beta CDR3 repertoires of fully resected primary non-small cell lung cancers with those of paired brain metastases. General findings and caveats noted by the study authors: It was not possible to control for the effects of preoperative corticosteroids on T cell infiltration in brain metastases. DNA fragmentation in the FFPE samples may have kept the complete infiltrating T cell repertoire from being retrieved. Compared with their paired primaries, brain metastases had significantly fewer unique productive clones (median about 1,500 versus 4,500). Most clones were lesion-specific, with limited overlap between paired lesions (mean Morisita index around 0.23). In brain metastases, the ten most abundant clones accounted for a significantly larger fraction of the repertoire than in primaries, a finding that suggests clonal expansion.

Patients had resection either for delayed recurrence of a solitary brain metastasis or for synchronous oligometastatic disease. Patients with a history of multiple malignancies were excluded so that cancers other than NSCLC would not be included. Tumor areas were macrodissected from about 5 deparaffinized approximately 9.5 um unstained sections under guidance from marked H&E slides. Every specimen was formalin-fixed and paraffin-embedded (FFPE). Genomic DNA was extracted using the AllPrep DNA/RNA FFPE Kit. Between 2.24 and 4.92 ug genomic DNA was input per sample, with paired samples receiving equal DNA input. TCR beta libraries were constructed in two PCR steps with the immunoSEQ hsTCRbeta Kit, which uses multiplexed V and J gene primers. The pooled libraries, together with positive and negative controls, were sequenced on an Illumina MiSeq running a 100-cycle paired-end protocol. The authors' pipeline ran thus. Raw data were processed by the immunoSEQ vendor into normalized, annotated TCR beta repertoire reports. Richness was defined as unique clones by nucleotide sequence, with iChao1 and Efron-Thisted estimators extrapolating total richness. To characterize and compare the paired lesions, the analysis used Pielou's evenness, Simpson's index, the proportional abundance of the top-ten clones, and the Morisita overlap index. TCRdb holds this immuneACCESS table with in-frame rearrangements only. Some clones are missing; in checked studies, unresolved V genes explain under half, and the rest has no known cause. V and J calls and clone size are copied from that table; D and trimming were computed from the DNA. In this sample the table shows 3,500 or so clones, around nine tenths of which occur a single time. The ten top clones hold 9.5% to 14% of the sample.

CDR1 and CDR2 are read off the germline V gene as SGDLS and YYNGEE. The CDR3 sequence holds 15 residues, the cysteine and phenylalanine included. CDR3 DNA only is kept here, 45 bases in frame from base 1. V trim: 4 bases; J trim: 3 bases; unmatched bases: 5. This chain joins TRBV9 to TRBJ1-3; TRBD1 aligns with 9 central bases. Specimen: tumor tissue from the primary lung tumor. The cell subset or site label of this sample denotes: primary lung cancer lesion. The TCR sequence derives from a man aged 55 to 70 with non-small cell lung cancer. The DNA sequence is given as TGTGCCAGCAGCCCGACAGGGGGTAGTGGAAACACCATATATTTT. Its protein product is CASSPTGGSGNTIYF.